This entry features one TCR beta chain sequence. Its target is unknown. The investigators reverse transcribed all of the isolated RNA, so they sequenced expressed TCRB transcripts. The method was immunoSEQ multiplex PCR; TCRdb's version includes in-frame clones alone and lacks a portion of them. The repertoire holds fewer than 900,000 clones, with under 20% as singletons. The CDR3 contains 14 residues. Germline trimming cut 8 bases from V and 7 bases from J; bases unmatched to any gene: 12. The germline V gene encodes CDR1 MDHEN and CDR2 SYDVKM. These data are taken from a study of beta chain features in type 1 diabetes. Findings of the study overall: The study found fewer insertions and more deletions at VDJ junctions in type 1 diabetes patients. Type 1 diabetes patients showed a moderate but significant shortening of TCRB CDR3s in all four CD4+ subsets.

The material sequenced was naive CD4+ T cells from blood. This chain connects TRBV28 to TRBJ1-2; 8 bases align to TRBD1. This TCR was recovered from a young woman in good health. CDR3 protein: CASRMDRVRLGYTF. CDR3 coding DNA: TGTGCCAGCCGAATGGACAGGGTGAGGCTTGGCTACACCTTC.